The 17 T cell receptor beta chains below come from one sample, sequenced in a study of cytomegalovirus exposure and HLA in healthy donors listed by TCRdb under 2017. The library came from the immunoSEQ multiplex PCR assay. The multiplex PCR relied on a mix of 60 forward primers for TCR Vbeta segments and 13 reverse primers for TCR Jbeta segments. The clones in this table, taken by TCRdb from immuneACCESS, are in-frame only. Not every clone is retained; where verified, under half of the shortfall comes from an unresolved V gene, and the cause of the rest is unknown. This sample lists about 77,000 clones; 75% to 85% were detected once. About 3.5% of the sample comes from the top ten. Sequencing was performed on PBMCs. The source of these receptors is a man between 35 and 55 years old in good health and CMV-seronegative.

J is TRBJ1-3 and V is TRBV7-9, with D possibly being TRBD1 (5 bases). Germline lookup yields CDR1 SEHNR and CDR2 FQNEAQ (reference sequence). Trimming pared 1 base from V and 2 bases from J, leaving 12 bases between. There are 16 residues in the CDR3. This CDR3 reads CASSLGPGGTGNTIYF. In nucleotides, the CDR3 is TGTGCCAGCAGCTTAGGCCCCGGGGGGACTGGAAACACCATATATTTT.

This clone appeared a few times. CDR3 bases: TGTGCTAGTGGTTTGGTATCTCGCGGAGGGTTGGTTCCCAAAAACATTCAGTACTTC. It codes for CASGLVSRGGLVPKNIQYF. The chain uses TRBV12-5 and TRBJ2-4, with a tentative D call TRBD2 (6 bases). Germline V gives CDR1 LGHNT, CDR2 FRNRAP. The V and J ends lost 0 bases and 2 bases respectively, with 20 bases between them. This CDR3 has 19 amino acids. Full variable domain (outside the CDR3, taken from reference TRBV12-5 and TRBJ2-4): DARVTQTPRHKVTEMGQEVTMRCQPILGHNTVFWYRQTMMQGLELLAYFRNRAPLDDSGMPKDRFSAEMPDATLATLKIQPSEPRDSAVYFCASGLVSRGGLVPKNIQYFGAGTRLSVL.

The genes are TRBV29-1 and TRBJ2-7, with 7 positions matching TRBD1. In germline, CDR1 is SQVTM, CDR2 ANQGSEA. The CDR3 length is 13 residues. V trimming: 4 bases; J trimming: 6 bases; junction bases outside the gene matches: 9. CDR3 sequence: CSVAREQGFEQYF. The CDR3 coding sequence is TGCAGCGTTGCTCGGGAACAGGGGTTCGAGCAGTACTTC.

In this sample, this clone turned up a few times. V is TRBV7-2 and J is TRBJ2-7; 7 bases align to TRBD2. The CDR3 runs to 13 residues. V lost 5 bases, J lost 3 bases, and 4 bases stayed unmatched. Germline lookup yields CDR1 SGHTA and CDR2 FQGNSA. CDR3 sequence: CASSPWGGYEQYF. The CDR3 coding sequence is TGTGCCAGCAGCCCATGGGGGGGCTACGAGCAGTACTTC.

The chain combines TRBV29-1 with TRBJ1-1, with 8 bases lining up with TRBD1. The trim removed 2 bases at V and 4 bases at J, leaving 3 bases unmatched. The CDR3 covers 13 residues. CDR1 is SQVTM and CDR2 is ANQGSEA in the germline V gene. CDR3 sequence reads: CSVETGGGTEAFF. CDR3 coding DNA: TGCAGCGTTGAAACAGGGGGAGGCACTGAAGCTTTCTTT. Full variable domain (rest looked up from reference TRBV29-1 and TRBJ1-1): SAVISQKPSRDICQRGTSLTIQCQVDSQVTMMFWYRQQPGQSLTLIATANQGSEATYESGFVIDKFPISRPNLTFSTLTVSNMSPEDSSIYLCSVETGGGTEAFFGQGTRLTVV.

This clone turned up a few times. The rearrangement uses TRBV7-3 and TRBJ1-6, with TRBD1 matching over 7 bases. Trimming took 5 bases from V and 13 from J; bases not matched to a gene: 8. The germline V gene encodes CDR1 SGHTA and CDR2 FQGTGA. This CDR3 has 13 residues. CDR3 residues: CASSQGQSGPLHF. The CDR3, as DNA: TGTGCCAGCAGCCAGGGACAGAGCGGGCCCCTCCACTTT.

This rearrangement joins TRBV30 to TRBJ1-6; D unclear. This CDR3 has 14 residues. CDR1 and CDR2 (germline): GTSNPN, SVGIG (reference sequence). V was pared by 0 bases and J by 4 bases, with 7 bases between. The DNA of the CDR3 is TGTGCCTGGAGTGTACTACGGTATAATTCACCCCTCCACTTT. Its protein product is CAWSVLRYNSPLHF.

V gene TRBV9 combines with J gene TRBJ2-1; 7 bases are a match to TRBD1. The length of the CDR3 is 14 residues. The V and J ends lost 5 bases and 9 bases, in that order; junction bases with no gene match: 11. CDR1 SGDLS and CDR2 YYNGEE come from the germline V gene. The CDR3 region is CASRPPGQTVEQFF. As DNA, the CDR3 is TGTGCCAGCAGGCCTCCGGGACAGACGGTTGAGCAGTTCTTC. Together with reference TRBV9 and TRBJ2-1, the CDR3 gives the full variable domain: DSGVTQTPKHLITATGQRVTLRCSPRSGDLSVYWYQQSLDQGLQFLIQYYNGEERAKGNILERFSAQQFPDLHSELNLSSLELGDSALYFCASRPPGQTVEQFFGPGTRLTVL.

About this clone itself: The germline gene is not matched at one end of the junction; a read error may be the cause. This chain joins TRBV7-9 and TRBJ1-3, with TRBD1 matching 11 bases. The CDR3 is 16 residues long. Germline V gene sequence: CDR1 SEHNR, CDR2 FQNEAQ (reference sequence). The CDR3 nucleotides read TGTGCCGGCAGCGACTGGGACAGGGGGTTAGGAAACACCATATATTTT. This codes for CAGSDWDRGLGNTIYF. The whole variable domain, filled in from reference TRBV7-9 and TRBJ1-3, reads DTGVSQNPRHKITKRGQNVTFRCDPISEHNRLYWYRQTLGQGPEFLTYFQNEAQLEKSRLLSDRFSAERPKGSFSTLEIQRTEQGDSAMYLCAGSDWDRGLGNTIYFGEGSWLTVV.

This chain uses TRBV4-1 with TRBJ2-2; maybe TRBD2 (6 bases). Germline values: CDR1 MGHRA, CDR2 YSYEKL. Between the trimmed V and J ends, which lost 4 bases and 0 bases, there was a span of 15 bases. This CDR3 contains 17 residues. CDR3 sequence: CASSLPRGSTNTGELFF. The DNA of the CDR3 is TGCGCCAGCAGCCTCCCTCGGGGGTCTACGAACACCGGGGAGCTGTTTTTT.

This clone was detected once. The chain links TRBV5-1 to TRBJ2-3, with D perhaps TRBD2 (5 bases). CDR1 is SGHRS, CDR2 YFSETQ, per germline. V was pared by 0 bases and J by 6 bases, with 8 bases between. CDR3 length: 13 residues. CDR3 sequence: CASSLGGYDTQYF. In DNA form, the CDR3 reads TGCGCCAGCAGCTTGGGAGGGTATGATACGCAGTATTTT.

The chain has TRBV19 and TRBJ1-2; the match to TRBD1 covers 8 bases. V lost 4 bases, J lost 0 bases, and 10 bases stayed unmatched. The CDR3 length is 17 residues. Germline V gene sequence: CDR1 LNHDA, CDR2 SQIVND (reference sequence). CDR3 sequence: CASSKGGQVTSNYGYTF. In DNA form, the CDR3 reads TGTGCCAGTAGTAAAGGGGGACAGGTGACTTCTAACTATGGCTACACCTTC.

This clone showed up just once. The chain employs TRBV29-1 and TRBJ1-2; D remains unclear. The CDR3 loop spans 12 amino acids. CDR1 and CDR2 (germline): SQVTM, ANQGSEA. The germline V and J ends were trimmed by 4 bases and 0 bases, with 6 bases remaining between them. The CDR3 reads CSVVHANYGYTF. CDR3 nucleotides: TGCAGCGTTGTCCATGCTAACTATGGCTACACCTTC.

The chain links TRBV2 to TRBJ1-2; D gene unclear. V lost 10 bases and J lost 8, with 17 bases in between. CDR3 length equals 12 residues. The germline CDR1 and CDR2 sequences are SNHLY and FYNNEI. The CDR3 DNA reads TGTGCCACCAAACGGGAACACCCCGGCTACACCTTC. Protein sequence: CATKREHPGYTF.

This rearrangement joins TRBV2 to TRBJ1-5; no definite D call. V was trimmed by 7 bases and J by 5 bases, leaving 15 bases between them. This CDR3 is built from 14 residues. CDR1 SNHLY and CDR2 FYNNEI come from the germline V gene. CDR3 DNA sequence: TGTGCCAGCAAACAAAGGTTACGGGATCAGCCCCAGCATTTT. Translating gives CASKQRLRDQPQHF.

The table lists this clone with a few counts. The chain links TRBV19 to TRBJ1-1, with D maybe TRBD1 (5 bases). V was shortened by 6 bases and J by 8 bases, with 19 bases between the two germline ends. The CDR3 sequence is 14 residues long. From germline, CDR1 is LNHDA and CDR2 SQIVND (reference sequence). The CDR3 DNA is TGTGCCAGTAGCACGACAGTAATGAACTGGGAAGCTTTCTTT. Protein sequence: CASSTTVMNWEAFF.

The chain recombines TRBV6-5 with TRBJ1-2, with a weak D call TRBD1 (6 bases). CDR1 and CDR2 (germline): MNHEY, SVGAGI. V was trimmed by 2 bases and J by 2 bases, leaving 9 bases between them. This CDR3 spans 14 amino acids. CDR3 protein: CASSYEGGNYGYTF. CDR3 nucleotide sequence: TGTGCCAGCAGTTACGAGGGGGGGAACTATGGCTACACCTTC.